Included here is one TCR beta chain sequence, with context. The target antigen is unknown. The PCR used 60 Vbeta and 13 Jbeta primers. Data came from immunoSEQ multiplex PCR; TCRdb stores just in-frame clones and leaves some out. This table holds over 150,000 clones, approximately 79% found once. The CDR3 extends over 13 amino acids. The V end lost 1 base, the J end lost 5 bases, and 6 bases lay between the germline ends. CDR1 is SGHTA, CDR2 FQGTGA, per germline. The sample belongs to a study of cytomegalovirus exposure and HLA in healthy donors. The overall study: Of the donors genotyped, approximately 400 in all, about 81% fell in the Caucasian-associated ancestry cluster. Study-level results: Exclusion applied to some V segments, including TRBV6-2 and TRBV6-3, as they were indistinguishable. There were under 200 TCR beta chains listed as cytomegalovirus-associated. The classifier was said to identify cytomegalovirus status with high specificity and sensitivity.

This receptor was taken from a man in his forties in good health and CMV-seronegative. Sequencing was carried out using PBMCs. The chain recombines TRBV7-3 with TRBJ1-5; perhaps TRBD1 as D (5 bases). The CDR3 DNA follows: TGTGCCAGCAGCTTAAGGGGGGATCAGCCCCAGCATTTT. It is translated as CASSLRGDQPQHF.